The entry below gives a single TCR beta chain sequence along with its context. Its target is not known. The data are from a study of shared clonotypes between healthy human individuals. Study results and caveats: Of the naive CD4 clonotypes, roughly 5.2% were shared across several donors. Estimated richness was generally greater in naive than memory subsets.

Template for every sorted-subset replicate PCR totaled about 0.2 ug DNA, tens of thousands of T cell genomes. The table came from immunoSEQ multiplex PCR; TCRdb's copy has only in-frame clones and leaves some out. The sample carries more than 2 million clones, 85% to 95% recorded once. The germline V gene encodes CDR1 MNHNY and CDR2 SVGAGI (reference sequence). V lost 5 bases and J lost 3; bases outside the gene matches: 8. This CDR3 comprises 16 residues. The sequencing input was naive CD4+ T cells sorted from blood. The subset was: CD45RA+ positively selected. The genes are TRBV6-6 and TRBJ1-4, with 8 bases that match TRBD1. This sequence was found in a young man in good health. CDR3 sequence reads: CASSAGQGQANEKLFF. The CDR3 DNA sequence: TGTGCCAGCAGTGCCGGACAGGGACAAGCTAATGAAAAACTGTTTTTT.